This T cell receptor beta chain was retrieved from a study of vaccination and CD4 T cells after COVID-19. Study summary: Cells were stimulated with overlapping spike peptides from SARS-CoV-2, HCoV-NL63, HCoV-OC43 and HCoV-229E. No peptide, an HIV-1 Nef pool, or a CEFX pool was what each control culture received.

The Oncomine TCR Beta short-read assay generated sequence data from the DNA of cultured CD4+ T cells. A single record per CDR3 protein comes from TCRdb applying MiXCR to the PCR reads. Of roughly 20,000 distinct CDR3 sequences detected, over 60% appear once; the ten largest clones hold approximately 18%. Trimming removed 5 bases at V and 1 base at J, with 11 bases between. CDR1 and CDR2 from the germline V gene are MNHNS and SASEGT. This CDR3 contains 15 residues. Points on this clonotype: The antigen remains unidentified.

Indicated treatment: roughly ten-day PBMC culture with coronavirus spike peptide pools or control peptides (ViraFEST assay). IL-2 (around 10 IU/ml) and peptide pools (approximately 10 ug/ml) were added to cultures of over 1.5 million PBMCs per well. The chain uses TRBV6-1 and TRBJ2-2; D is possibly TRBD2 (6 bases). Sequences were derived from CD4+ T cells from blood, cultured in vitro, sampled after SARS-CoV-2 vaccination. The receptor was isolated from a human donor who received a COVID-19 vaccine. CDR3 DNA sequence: TGTGCCAGCAGTCGTCCGGGAGTGAACACCGGGGAGCTGTTTTTT. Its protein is CASSRPGVNTGELFF.